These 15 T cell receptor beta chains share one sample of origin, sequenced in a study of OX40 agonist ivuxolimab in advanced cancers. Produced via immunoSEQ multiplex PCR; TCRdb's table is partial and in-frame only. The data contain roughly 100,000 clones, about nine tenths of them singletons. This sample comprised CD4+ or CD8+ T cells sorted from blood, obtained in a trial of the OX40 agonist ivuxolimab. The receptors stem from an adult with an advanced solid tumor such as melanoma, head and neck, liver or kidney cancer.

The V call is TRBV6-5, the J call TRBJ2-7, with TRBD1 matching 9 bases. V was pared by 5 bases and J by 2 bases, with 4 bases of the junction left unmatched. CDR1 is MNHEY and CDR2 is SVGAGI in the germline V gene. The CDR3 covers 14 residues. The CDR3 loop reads CASSPRDRAYEQYF. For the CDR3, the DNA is TGTGCCAGCAGTCCCCGGGACAGGGCCTACGAGCAGTACTTC.

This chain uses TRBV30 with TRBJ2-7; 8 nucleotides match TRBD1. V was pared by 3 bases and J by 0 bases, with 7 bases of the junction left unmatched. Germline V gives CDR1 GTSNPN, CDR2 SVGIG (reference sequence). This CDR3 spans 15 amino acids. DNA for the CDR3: TGTGCCTGGAGAACAACAGGGGGTCCCTCCTACGAGCAGTACTTC. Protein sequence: CAWRTTGGPSYEQYF.

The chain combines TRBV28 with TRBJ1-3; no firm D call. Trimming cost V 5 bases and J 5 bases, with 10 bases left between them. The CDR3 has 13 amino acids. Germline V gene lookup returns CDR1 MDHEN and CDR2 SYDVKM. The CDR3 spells CASSPDLRNTIYF. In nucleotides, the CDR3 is TGTGCCAGCAGTCCGGACCTACGAAACACCATATATTTT.

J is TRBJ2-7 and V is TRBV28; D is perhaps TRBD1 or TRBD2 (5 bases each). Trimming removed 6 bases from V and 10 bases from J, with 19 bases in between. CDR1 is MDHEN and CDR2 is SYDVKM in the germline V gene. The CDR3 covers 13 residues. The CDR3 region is CASSSPPGDAQYF. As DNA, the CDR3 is TGTGCCAGCAGCTCTCCCCCCGGGGACGCTCAGTACTTC.

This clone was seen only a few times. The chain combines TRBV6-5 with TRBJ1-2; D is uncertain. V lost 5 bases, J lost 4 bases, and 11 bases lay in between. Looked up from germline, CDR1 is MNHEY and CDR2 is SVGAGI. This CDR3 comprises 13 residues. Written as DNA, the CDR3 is TGTGCCAGCAGTCCGTGGGATGGCTATGGCTACACCTTC. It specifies CASSPWDGYGYTF.

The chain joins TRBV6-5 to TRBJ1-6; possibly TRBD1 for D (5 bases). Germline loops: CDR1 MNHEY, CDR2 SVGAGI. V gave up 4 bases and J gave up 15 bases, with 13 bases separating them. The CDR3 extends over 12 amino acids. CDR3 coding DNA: TGTGCCAGCAGTTTCGGACACTCGCTCCTCCACTTT. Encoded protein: CASSFGHSLLHF.

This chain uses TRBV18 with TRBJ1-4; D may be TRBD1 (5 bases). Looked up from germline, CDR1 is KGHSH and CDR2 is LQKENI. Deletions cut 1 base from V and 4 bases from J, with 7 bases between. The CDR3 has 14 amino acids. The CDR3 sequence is CASSPRRDNEKLFF. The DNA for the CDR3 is TGTGCCAGCTCACCACGCAGGGATAATGAAAAACTGTTTTTT.

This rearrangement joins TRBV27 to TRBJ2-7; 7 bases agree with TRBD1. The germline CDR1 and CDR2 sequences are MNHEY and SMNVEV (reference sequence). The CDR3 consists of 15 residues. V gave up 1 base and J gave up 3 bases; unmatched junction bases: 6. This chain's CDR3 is CASSLYPGQRYEQYF. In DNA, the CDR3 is TGTGCCAGCAGTTTATACCCGGGACAGCGCTACGAGCAGTACTTC.

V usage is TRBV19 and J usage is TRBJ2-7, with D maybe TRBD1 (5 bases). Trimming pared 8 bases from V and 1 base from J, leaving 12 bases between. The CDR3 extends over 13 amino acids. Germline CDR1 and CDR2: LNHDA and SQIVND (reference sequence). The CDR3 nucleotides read TGTGCCAGTGAAGACAGTAGGTCCTACGAGCAGTACTTC. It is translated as CASEDSRSYEQYF.

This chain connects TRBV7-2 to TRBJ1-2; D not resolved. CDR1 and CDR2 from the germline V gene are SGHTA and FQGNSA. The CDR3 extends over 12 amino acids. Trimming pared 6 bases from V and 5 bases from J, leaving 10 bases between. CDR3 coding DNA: TGTGCCAGCAGTAACAGCCCTTATGGCTACACCTTC. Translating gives CASSNSPYGYTF. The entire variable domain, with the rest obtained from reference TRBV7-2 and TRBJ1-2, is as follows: GAGVSQSPSNKVTEKGKDVELRCDPISGHTALYWYRQSLGQGLEFLIYFQGNSAPDKSGLPSDRFSAERTGGSVSTLTIQRTQQEDSAVYLCASSNSPYGYTFGSGTRLTVV.

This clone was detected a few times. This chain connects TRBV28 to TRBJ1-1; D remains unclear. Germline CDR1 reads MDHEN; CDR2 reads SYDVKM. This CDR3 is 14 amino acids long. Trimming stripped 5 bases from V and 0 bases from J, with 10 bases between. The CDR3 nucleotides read TGTGCCAGCAGTGTCGAAGTTATGAACACTGAAGCTTTCTTT. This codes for CASSVEVMNTEAFF.

DNA for the CDR3: TGTGCCAGCAGCTCAAGACCCGACTCCTCCTACGAGCAGTACTTC. Protein sequence: CASSSRPDSSYEQYF. The V call is TRBV7-6, the J call TRBJ2-7; no clear D. Germline V gene sequence: CDR1 SGHVS, CDR2 FNYEAQ. This CDR3 spans 15 amino acids. V lost 4 bases to trimming and J lost 0 bases, with 13 bases between them.

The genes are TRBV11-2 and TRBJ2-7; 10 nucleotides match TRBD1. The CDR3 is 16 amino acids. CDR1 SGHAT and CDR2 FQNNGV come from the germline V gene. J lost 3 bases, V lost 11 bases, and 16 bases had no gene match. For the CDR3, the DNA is TGTGCCGCCCGCTTAGGAGGACAGGGGGGGAACTACGAGCAGTACTTC. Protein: CAARLGGQGGNYEQYF.

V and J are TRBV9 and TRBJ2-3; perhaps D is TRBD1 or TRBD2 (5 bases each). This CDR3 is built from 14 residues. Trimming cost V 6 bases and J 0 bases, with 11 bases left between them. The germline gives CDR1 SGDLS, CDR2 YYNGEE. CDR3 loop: CASNPGTSTDTQYF. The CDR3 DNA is TGTGCCAGCAATCCCGGGACCAGCACAGATACGCAGTATTTT. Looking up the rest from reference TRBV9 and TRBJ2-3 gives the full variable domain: DSGVTQTPKHLITATGQRVTLRCSPRSGDLSVYWYQQSLDQGLQFLIQYYNGEERAKGNILERFSAQQFPDLHSELNLSSLELGDSALYFCASNPGTSTDTQYFGPGTRLTVL.

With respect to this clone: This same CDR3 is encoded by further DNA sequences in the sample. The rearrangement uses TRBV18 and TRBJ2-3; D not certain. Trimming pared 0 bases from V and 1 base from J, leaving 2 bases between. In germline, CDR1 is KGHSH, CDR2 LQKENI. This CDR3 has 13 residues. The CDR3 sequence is CASSPPGTDTQYF. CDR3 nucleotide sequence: TGTGCCAGCTCACCACCGGGCACAGATACGCAGTATTTT.